Listed below are T cell receptor beta chains from one sample, sequenced in a study of T cell repertoires in cytomegalovirus infection. TCRdb fed the reads into MiXCR, producing one record per CDR3 protein. The sample includes hundreds of thousands of distinct CDR3 sequences, about two fifths of them seen just once. No antigens are known for them. The source was cultured PBMCs, collected from culture after CMV antigen stimulation. The receptors were gathered from a human donor in good health (CMV status not recorded). Some clones in this sample may be carry-over from other donors' samples. CDR3s include the opening cysteine and the closing phenylalanine or tryptophan. The D gene is left open where the match is weak. The size entry is marked missing in some rows and otherwise reads once, few, many or a size class.

.	TRBD1	TRBV19	TRBJ1-5	TGTGCCAGTAGATCTAGCCACAACAGGGGTAATCAGCCCCAGCATTTT	CASRSSHNRGNQPQHF
.	.	TRBV6-6	TRBJ1-2	TGTGCCAGCAGCGGGGGACTCTCGAACTATGGCTACACCTTC	CASSGGLSNYGYTF
few	TRBD1	TRBV6-6	TRBJ2-1	TGTGCCAGCAACGGACAGGGGGCCTACAATGAGCAGTTCTTC	CASNGQGAYNEQFF
.	TRBD1	TRBV7-9	TRBJ1-2	TGTGCCAGCAGCTTAACGCAGGGGGCAGCCTACACCTTC	CASSLTQGAAYTF
.	.	TRBV12-3/TRBV12-4	TRBJ2-5	TGTGCCAGCAGTTTCGGAATTCCGGAGACCCAGTACTTC	CASSFGIPETQYF
few	.	TRBV7-2	TRBJ1-5	TGTGCCAGCAGCTTTTTTACAGGGCCGGGGCAGCCCCAGCATTTT	CASSFFTGPGQPQHF
few	.	TRBV7-2	TRBJ1-2	TGTGCCAGCAGCTTAGATGGGACCAGCAGCGGTGGCTACACCTTC	CASSLDGTSSGGYTF
.	.	TRBV6-8	TRBJ1-3	TGTGCCAGCAGTTCCACAGTCTCTGGAAACACCATATATTTT	CASSSTVSGNTIYF
few	.	TRBV7-8	TRBJ1-2	TGTGCCAGCAGCTTAAGCCTGGGGCTCGACTATGGCTACACCTTC	CASSLSLGLDYGYTF
.	TRBD1	TRBV6-2/TRBV6-3	TRBJ2-2	TGTGCCAGCAGTTACGGTCTCGCCAGGGGGCGGACCGGGGAGCTGTTTTTT	CASSYGLARGRTGELFF
once	.	TRBV27	TRBJ1-2	TGTGCCAGCGGGGCGGACATTATCCATGGCTACACCTTC	CASGADIIHGYTF
.	.	TRBV12-3/TRBV12-4	TRBJ2-1	TGTGCCAGCAGCTACTCACCCACCGAGCAGTTCTTC	CASSYSPTEQFF
few	TRBD1	TRBV7-2	TRBJ1-5	TGTGCCAGCAGCTCGGGACAGGACTGGCCCCAGCATTTT	CASSSGQDWPQHF
.	.	TRBV5-6	TRBJ2-5	TGTGCCAGCAGCCTGGGGACCTTACAAGAGACCCAGTACTTC	CASSLGTLQETQYF
.	TRBD2	TRBV20-1	TRBJ2-7	TGCAGTGCTAGAGATGGGACTAGCGGAGTTGGGTACGAGCAGTACTTC	CSARDGTSGVGYEQYF
few	TRBD1	TRBV2	TRBJ2-1	TGTGCCAGCATAGCAGGGGGCTTTGAGCAGTTCTTC	CASIAGGFEQFF
.	.	TRBV20-1	TRBJ2-4	TGCAGTGCTACTGACAAGTTAGCCAAAAACATTCAGTACTTC	CSATDKLAKNIQYF
.	.	TRBV7-9	TRBJ2-7	TGTGCCAGCAGCTGGCGGGTATCCAACTCGAGGGAGCAGTACTTC	CASSWRVSNSREQYF
.	TRBD1	TRBV12-3/TRBV12-4	TRBJ1-2	TGTGCCAGCAGTTTTGGTCCAGGGGGTAACTATGGCTACACCTTC	CASSFGPGGNYGYTF
.	.	TRBV7-6	TRBJ2-3	TGTGCCGCTGTTTTCGGGAGCACAGATACGCAGTATTTT	CAAVFGSTDTQYF
.	.	TRBV27	TRBJ2-3	TGTGCCCCCAACGGAGGTCCGGGACGCCCCACAGATACGCAGTATTTT	CAPNGGPGRPTDTQYF
.	.	TRBV15	TRBJ1-2	TGTGCCACCAGCGAGGGACACAGTTATGGCTACACCTTC	CATSEGHSYGYTF
.	.	TRBV24-1	TRBJ2-3	TGTGCCACCAGTGATGCTGAGACAGATACGCAGTATTTT	CATSDAETDTQYF
.	TRBD1	TRBV27	TRBJ2-7	TGTGCCAGCAGGATTCAGGGGGCAAGTTACGAGCAGTACTTC	CASRIQGASYEQYF
.	TRBD1	TRBV20-1	TRBJ1-5	TGCAGTGCTATGGCAGGGGGTATGAATCAGCCCCAGCATTTT	CSAMAGGMNQPQHF
.	.	TRBV11-2	TRBJ2-7	TGTGCCAGCAGCATTACTATGGTGTACGAGCAGTACTTC	CASSITMVYEQYF
few	TRBD1	TRBV7-9	TRBJ1-2	TGTGCCAGCAGAACATGGGGACAGGGAGACTCCGGCTACACCTTC	CASRTWGQGDSGYTF
.	.	TRBV6-8	TRBJ2-5	TGTGCCAGCAGATTGGACAGCCAAGAGACCCAGTACTTC	CASRLDSQETQYF
few	.	TRBV7-2	TRBJ1-5	TGTGCCAGCAGCTTAACGGCTCAGCCCCAGCATTTT	CASSLTAQPQHF
.	TRBD1	TRBV6-5	TRBJ1-1	TGTGCCAGCACCTCGGGACAGGGACACACTGAAGCTTTCTTT	CASTSGQGHTEAFF
.	.	TRBV18	TRBJ1-2	TGTGCCAGCTCACCAAACGAACAGAACCACTATGGCTACACCTTC	CASSPNEQNHYGYTF
.	.	TRBV7-6	TRBJ2-2	TGTGCCAGCAGCTGGCGGAGAGGCGGGGAGCTGTTTTTT	CASSWRRGGELFF
few	TRBD2	TRBV7-6	TRBJ2-3	TGTGCCAGCAGCTCCCCTCTAGCGGAGAGCACAGATACGCAGTATTTT	CASSSPLAESTDTQYF
.	TRBD1	TRBV10-3	TRBJ2-3	TGTGCCGTTGAGGGGGCTAGCACAGATACGCAGTATTTT	CAVEGASTDTQYF
.	TRBD1	TRBV5-5	TRBJ1-2	TGTGCCAGCAGTCAAACAGGGGGCGCTGGGTATGGCTACACCTTC	CASSQTGGAGYGYTF
.	TRBD1	TRBV20-1	TRBJ1-6	TGCAGTGCCCGTCAGGGGGCACCCCTCCACTTT	CSARQGAPLHF
few	.	TRBV7-2	TRBJ2-7	TGTGCCAGCAGCGACTACCACGAGCAGTACTTC	CASSDYHEQYF
.	.	TRBV15	TRBJ1-1	TGTGCCACCAGCAGAGAAAATTCTTGGGCTGAAGCTTTCTTT	CATSRENSWAEAFF
few	.	TRBV27	TRBJ2-3	TGTGCCAGCAGTTTTGACTTGGATACGCAGTATTTT	CASSFDLDTQYF
many	TRBD2	TRBV7-2	TRBJ2-1	TGTGCCAGCTGCTCGGGACTAGTGTGCGAGCAGTTCTTC	CASCSGLVCEQFF
few	.	TRBV7-2	TRBJ2-1	TGTGCCAGCAGCCTTGGACAGCCTTGGGAGCAGTTCTTC	CASSLGQPWEQFF
.	.	TRBV27	TRBJ2-2	TGTGCCAGCAAACATGGGGCCGGGGAGCTGTTTTTT	CASKHGAGELFF
few	.	TRBV5-8	TRBJ2-5	TGTGCCAGCAGCTTGGACCTAGTGGGCACCCTGGCGCAAGAGACCCAGTACTTC	CASSLDLVGTLAQETQYF
few	.	TRBV19	TRBJ1-1	TGTGCAGTCCGGGGGGCAGCGATGAACACTGAAGCTTTCTTT	CAVRGAAMNTEAFF
.	TRBD1	TRBV7-8	TRBJ1-1	TGTGCCAGCAGCTCCCGGACAGGGAAAGACACTGAAGCTTTCTTT	CASSSRTGKDTEAFF
few	.	TRBV7-2	TRBJ1-5	TGTGCCAGCAGCCCGGGAGGGGAACAGCCCCAGCATTTT	CASSPGGEQPQHF
.	.	TRBV3-1	TRBJ1-5	TGTGCCAGCAGCCAAAAAAGGGTTGCGGGCAATCAGCCCCAGCATTTT	CASSQKRVAGNQPQHF